This TCR beta chain came from a study of technical replicates of blood from a few donors. Libraries were prepared by immunoSEQ multiplex PCR; TCRdb keeps only in-frame clonotypes and omits some of them. Of approximately 89,000 clones listed, 94% were seen once; the top ten hold about 0.4%. The TCR originated in a human donor in good health. The material sequenced was T cells isolated from PBMCs.

CDR3 DNA sequence: TGCGCCAGCAGCCGGGGGACTAGCGGGGGCGAGCAGTACTTC. Its protein is CASSRGTSGGEQYF. The rearrangement joins TRBV5-1 to TRBJ2-7, with 14 bases aligning to TRBD2. The J segment lost 6 bases and the V segment lost 4 bases, leaving 3 bases of the junction unmatched. The CDR3 spans 14 residues. Germline lookup yields CDR1 SGHRS and CDR2 YFSETQ.